This passage covers 28 T cell receptor beta chains from one sample sequenced in a study of shared clonotypes between healthy human individuals. TCRdb's copy holds only in-frame clones and misses some; the assay was immunoSEQ multiplex PCR. This table has hundreds of thousands of clones, around 72% appearing once. Source material: memory CD4+ T cells sorted from blood. The subset is: CD45RA-negative fraction. The receptors come from a woman aged 25 to 45 in good health.

The chain couples TRBV5-1 to TRBJ2-2, with D perhaps being TRBD1 or TRBD2 (6 bases each). The germline V gene has CDR1 SGHRS and CDR2 YFSETQ. Trimming took off 1 base at V and 4 bases at J, with 14 bases between the two ends. CDR3 length: 16 amino acids. The CDR3 nucleotides read TGCGCCAGCAGCTTGTTCGGGGGCTCGATCACCGGGGAGCTGTTTTTT. Translation gives CASSLFGGSITGELFF.

The rearrangement joins TRBV19 to TRBJ2-7; weak D call: TRBD1 (6 bases). Germline CDR1 LNHDA, CDR2 SQIVND (reference sequence). V was shortened by 3 bases and J by 1 base, with 10 bases between the two germline ends. The CDR3 totals 14 residues. CDR3 nucleotide sequence: TGTGCCAGTAGTATCCTCGGACAGTCCTACGAGCAGTACTTC. Residues: CASSILGQSYEQYF.

The chain couples TRBV30 to TRBJ2-5, with unresolved D. Trimming stripped 2 bases from V and 1 base from J, with 14 bases between. Germline lookup yields CDR1 GTSNPN and CDR2 SVGIG (reference sequence). The CDR3 covers 15 residues. In DNA, the CDR3 is TGTGCCTGGAGTAGTGGGTCCAGGTTCCAAGAGACCCAGTACTTC. This translates into CAWSSGSRFQETQYF.

In the case of this clone: Other DNA sequences of this sample code for an identical CDR3. V usage is TRBV7-9 and J usage is TRBJ2-7; unclear D gene. CDR1 is SEHNR, CDR2 FQNEAQ, per germline (reference sequence). Trimming pared 3 bases from V and 3 bases from J, leaving 3 bases between. This CDR3 is built from 11 residues. The CDR3 sequence is CASSLSYEQYF. The CDR3 nucleotides are TGTGCCAGCAGCTTGAGCTACGAGCAGTACTTC.

The chain joins TRBV4-1 to TRBJ2-5, with 9 bases that match TRBD1. Germline CDR1 is MGHRA and CDR2 is YSYEKL. V lost 5 bases and J lost 4; bases outside the gene matches: 2. The CDR3 consists of 13 residues. The CDR3 DNA reads as TGCGCCAGCAGCAGGGGACAGGGAGAGACCCAGTACTTC. It is translated as CASSRGQGETQYF.

This clone was found a few times. The V gene is TRBV4-2, the J gene TRBJ1-4; D ambiguous. The V and J ends lost 8 bases and 2 bases respectively, with 15 bases between them. The CDR3 totals 15 residues. Germline V lookup: CDR1 LGHNA, CDR2 YNFKEQ. CDR3 in DNA: TGTGCCAGCCGCTACCGGAGTGGGACTAATGAAAAACTGTTTTTT. This sequence encodes CASRYRSGTNEKLFF.

This clone was detected once. This chain joins TRBV9 and TRBJ1-1; possible D gene TRBD1, 6 bases. Germline CDR1 is SGDLS and CDR2 is YYNGEE. Trimming left V 4 bases short and J 4 bases short, with 14 bases between. This CDR3 has 14 residues. The CDR3 DNA reads as TGTGCCAGCAGCCCCCCCGGGGGCGGCACTGAAGCTTTCTTT. Translating gives CASSPPGGGTEAFF.

This clone was detected ten times or more. This chain joins TRBV7-3 and TRBJ1-2; D not certain. V lost 1 base, J lost 2 bases, and 11 bases lay in between. CDR1 and CDR2 from the germline V gene are SGHTA and FQGTGA. The CDR3 is 15 amino acids. CDR3 nucleotides: TGTGCCAGCAGCTTAAATGCCGGCGAGAACTATGGCTACACCTTC. Its protein is CASSLNAGENYGYTF.

This clone has just a few counts. The rearrangement links TRBV11-3 to TRBJ2-7, with 8 bases matching TRBD1. The V and J ends lost 5 bases and 7 bases, in that order; junction bases with no gene match: 7. CDR3 length equals 13 residues. Germline lookup yields CDR1 SGHNT and CDR2 YENEEA. The CDR3 sequence is CASSLRGQGEQYF. The CDR3 nucleotides read TGTGCCAGCAGCCTCAGGGGGCAAGGGGAGCAGTACTTC.

The chain is built from TRBV28 and TRBJ1-2; D is possibly TRBD1 (6 bases). The CDR3 totals 14 residues. The germline V and J ends were trimmed by 6 bases and 0 bases, with 11 bases remaining between them. Germline V gene sequence: CDR1 MDHEN, CDR2 SYDVKM. For the CDR3, the DNA is TGTGCCAGCAGCTCAGGGGCTCCTAACTATGGCTACACCTTC. It codes for CASSSGAPNYGYTF.

A single count supports this clone. In nucleotides, the CDR3 is TGTGCCAGCAGTCGCCCTTTGGGCGGGAGTTTCCACGAGCAGTACTTC. The encoded protein is CASSRPLGGSFHEQYF. The genes are TRBV28 and TRBJ2-7; 7 bases fit TRBD2. CDR1 and CDR2 (germline): MDHEN, SYDVKM. V was clipped by 5 bases and J by 5 bases; unmatched bases: 15. This CDR3 is built from 16 residues.

The V and J genes are TRBV15 and TRBJ1-1, with 8 nucleotides matching TRBD1. The CDR3 contains 13 residues. Germline CDR1 LNHNV, CDR2 YYDKDF (reference sequence). J gave up 3 bases and V 5 bases, and 2 bases lay outside the gene matches. CDR3 amino acids: CATSYRGDTEAFF. The CDR3 DNA sequence: TGTGCCACCAGCTACAGGGGGGACACTGAAGCTTTCTTT.

CDR3 loop: CAWSVGQGQGDTQYF. The CDR3 DNA follows: TGTGCCTGGAGTGTGGGACAGGGGCAGGGAGATACGCAGTATTTT. V is TRBV30 and J is TRBJ2-3; 10 bases match TRBD1. The V gene's germline CDR1 is GTSNPN and CDR2 SVGIG (reference sequence). Germline trimming cut 0 bases from V and 5 bases from J; bases unmatched to any gene: 5. This CDR3 is built from 15 residues.

This clone appeared a single time. This chain joins TRBV23-1 and TRBJ1-3; D might be TRBD1 (5 bases). TRBV23-1 is designated an ORF whose function remains uncertain. The CDR3 is made up of 21 amino acids. Trimming removed 8 bases from V and 0 bases from J, with 32 bases in between. Here the CDR3 reads CASSLGHFTVLFPNSGNTIYF. The CDR3 DNA reads as TGCGCCAGCTCACTGGGGCACTTCACCGTCTTGTTCCCTAACTCTGGAAACACCATATATTTT.

The V gene is TRBV2, the J gene TRBJ2-7; 16 bases line up with TRBD2. With V trimmed by 6 bases and J by 2 bases, 7 bases remained unmatched. Germline lookup yields CDR1 SNHLY and CDR2 FYNNEI. This CDR3 contains 17 residues. The CDR3 spells CASSKGTSGRAAYEQYF. The CDR3 DNA is TGTGCCAGCAGCAAAGGGACTAGCGGGAGGGCCGCCTACGAGCAGTACTTC.

This chain connects TRBV5-1 to TRBJ2-2; no clear D gene. Germline CDR1 reads SGHRS; CDR2 reads YFSETQ. The length of the CDR3 is 15 residues. The germline V and J ends were trimmed by 1 base and 0 bases, with 7 bases remaining between them. CDR3 amino acids: CASSLTTSNTGELFF. CDR3 in DNA: TGCGCCAGCAGCTTGACGACTTCGAACACCGGGGAGCTGTTTTTT.

The chain is built from TRBV18 and TRBJ2-5; tentatively, D is TRBD1 (6 bases). Looked up from germline, CDR1 is KGHSH and CDR2 is LQKENI. The CDR3 covers 15 residues. The V end lost 1 base, the J end lost 1 base, and 10 bases lay between the germline ends. CDR3 coding DNA: TGTGCCAGCTCACCACGACGAGGGGGCCAAGAGACCCAGTACTTC. The encoded protein is CASSPRRGGQETQYF.

The chain employs TRBV30 and TRBJ2-1, with TRBD2 matching over 10 bases. The germline V gene encodes CDR1 GTSNPN and CDR2 SVGIG (reference sequence). V was clipped by 5 bases and J by 4 bases; unmatched bases: 8. CDR3 length equals 15 residues. The CDR3 reads CAWGPGTSDYNEQFF. The DNA of the CDR3 is TGTGCCTGGGGGCCCGGGACTAGCGATTACAATGAGCAGTTCTTC.

The chain combines TRBV19 with TRBJ1-3; no clear D gene. Trimming left V 5 bases short and J 3 bases short, with 23 bases between. This CDR3 contains 18 residues. Germline values: CDR1 LNHDA, CDR2 SQIVND (reference sequence). The CDR3 nucleotides are TGTGCCAGTAGTGATAGACACGTCCTCCCTCCGCGTGGAAACACCATATATTTT. Its protein product is CASSDRHVLPPRGNTIYF.

This chain joins TRBV11-3 and TRBJ2-3; TRBD1 or TRBD2 may be the D gene (6 bases each). Per germline, CDR1 SGHNT and CDR2 YENEEA. This CDR3 has 15 amino acids. Trimming cost V 6 bases and J 1 base, with 14 bases left between them. As DNA, the CDR3 is TGTGCCAGCAGTTCCGGGGGCTCTCGCACAGATACGCAGTATTTT. Translated: CASSSGGSRTDTQYF.

Concerning this clone: A read error is likely here: a far larger clone is one base away. Other nucleotide sequences from this sample produce the same CDR3. This chain uses TRBV5-4 with TRBJ2-2, with 15 bases identical to TRBD2. CDR3 length: 18 amino acids. Germline V gives CDR1 SGHNT, CDR2 YYREEE (reference sequence). The DNA of the CDR3 is TGTGCCAGCAGCATGGGACTAGCGGGAGGCCCGAACACCGGGGAGCTATTTTTT. Amino acids: CASSMGLAGGPNTGELFF.

J is TRBJ2-7 and V is TRBV28; 8 bases line up with TRBD2. Germline V gene lookup returns CDR1 MDHEN and CDR2 SYDVKM. The CDR3 totals 15 residues. The J segment lost 4 bases and the V segment lost 3 bases, leaving 8 bases of the junction unmatched. CDR3: CASSFLSGSTYEQYF. The CDR3 nucleotides read TGTGCCAGCAGTTTTCTGAGCGGGAGTACATACGAGCAGTACTTC.

This chain uses TRBV10-3 with TRBJ2-3; 11 nucleotides agree with TRBD2. From germline, CDR1 is ENHRY and CDR2 SYGVKD. The CDR3 has 16 amino acids. V was clipped by 5 bases and J by 0 bases; unmatched bases: 4. The CDR3 coding sequence is TGTGCCATCAGTTCCGGGACTAGCGGAAGCACAGATACGCAGTATTTT. Translating gives CAISSGTSGSTDTQYF.

This chain uses TRBV7-9 with TRBJ2-1; D assignment may be TRBD1 or TRBD2 (5 bases each). CDR1 is SEHNR, CDR2 FQNEAQ, per germline (reference sequence). Trimming cost V 5 bases and J 6 bases, with 14 bases left between them. The CDR3 has 14 amino acids. The CDR3 sequence is CASSNGTWGNEQFF. The CDR3 region has the DNA TGTGCCAGCAGCAACGGGACCTGGGGCAATGAGCAGTTCTTC.

A few counts support this clone. The chain combines TRBV29-1 with TRBJ1-5; 10 nucleotides line up with TRBD1. V shed 6 bases, J shed 6 bases, and the junction held 5 bases outside the gene matches. Germline V lookup: CDR1 SQVTM, CDR2 ANQGSEA. The CDR3 contains 13 residues. CDR3 amino acids: CSVVGQGGQPQHF. CDR3 coding DNA: TGCAGCGTCGTAGGACAGGGGGGTCAGCCCCAGCATTTT. Full variable domain (rest looked up from reference TRBV29-1 and TRBJ1-5): SAVISQKPSRDICQRGTSLTIQCQVDSQVTMMFWYRQQPGQSLTLIATANQGSEATYESGFVIDKFPISRPNLTFSTLTVSNMSPEDSSIYLCSVVGQGGQPQHFGDGTRLSIL.

The genes are TRBV29-1 and TRBJ2-2, with D possibly being TRBD1 or TRBD2 (5 bases each). The CDR3 spans 15 residues. The germline V gene has CDR1 SQVTM and CDR2 ANQGSEA. Between the trimmed V and J ends, which lost 5 bases and 2 bases, there was a span of 15 bases. For the CDR3, the DNA is TGCAGCGTTCGGGACGGAGGTCTAAACACCGGGGAGCTGTTTTTT. Protein: CSVRDGGLNTGELFF.

The chain is built from TRBV19 and TRBJ2-2; the match to TRBD1 covers 8 bases. CDR3 length: 15 amino acids. Germline V gene data show CDR1 as LNHDA and CDR2 as SQIVND (reference sequence). With 2 bases clipped from V and 6 bases from J, the junction kept 5 bases outside the gene matches. The CDR3 nucleotides are TGTGCCAGTAGTATAACAGGGGGTATAGCCGGGGAGCTGTTTTTT. This encodes CASSITGGIAGELFF.

The genes are TRBV5-1 and TRBJ1-6, with D perhaps TRBD1 (6 bases). Germline CDR1 is SGHRS and CDR2 is YFSETQ. Trimming stripped 4 bases from V and 1 base from J, with 15 bases between. The CDR3 extends over 17 amino acids. The CDR3 DNA sequence: TGCGCCAGCAGCCCTCGACAGGCCAATTCCTATAATTCACCCCTCCACTTT. Translating gives CASSPRQANSYNSPLHF. Variable domain in full (rest from reference TRBV5-1 and TRBJ1-6): KAGVTQTPRYLIKTRGQQVTLSCSPISGHRSVSWYQQTPGQGLQFLFEYFSETQRNKGNFPGRFSGRQFSNSRSEMNVSTLELGDSALYLCASSPRQANSYNSPLHFGNGTRLTVT.